This is a list of T cell receptor beta chains from one sample in a study of vaccination and CD4 T cells after COVID-19. No cognate antigen is known for these TCRs. From the PCR reads, TCRdb called clonotypes with MiXCR, one entry per CDR3 protein. This table has about 8,700 distinct CDR3 sequences, roughly 23% appearing once. The sequenced sample was cultured CD4+ T cells from blood. These receptors originate from a human donor with COVID-19. Each CDR3 is given with its conserved first and last residue. A D gene is named only where the DNA matches it firmly. Not every row has a clone size; where given, it reads once, few, many or a size class.

V,size,D,J,CDR3,DNA
TRBV5-8,NA,TRBD1,TRBJ2-3,CAGNPGQGYDTQYF,TGTGCCGGGAACCCGGGACAGGGATATGATACGCAGTATTTT
TRBV21-1,NA,NA,TRBJ1-2,CASSRLSGKGRYGYTF,TGTGCCAGCAGCAGACTCTCGGGGAAGGGTCGCTATGGCTACACCTTC
TRBV5-4,few,TRBD1,TRBJ1-1,CASSFTGGLAEAFF,TGTGCCAGCAGCTTTACAGGGGGCCTCGCTGAAGCTTTCTTT
TRBV20-1,NA,TRBD2,TRBJ2-5,CSAGKRLAGGRETQYF,TGCAGTGCTGGGAAAAGACTAGCGGGGGGCCGCGAGACCCAGTACTTC
TRBV10-1,few,NA,TRBJ2-4,CASSEAGIKNIQYF,TGCGCCAGCAGTGAAGCAGGGATAAAAAACATTCAGTACTTC
TRBV2,NA,NA,TRBJ1-2,CASSEVGDPLMGYTF,TGTGCCAGCAGTGAAGTCGGGGATCCTTTGATGGGCTACACCTTC
TRBV7-9,few,NA,TRBJ1-4,CASSLLTPAPNEKLFF,TGTGCCAGCAGCTTACTGACCCCGGCGCCTAATGAAAAACTGTTTTTT
TRBV7-2,medium-sized,TRBD1,TRBJ1-6,CASSLDPRTGGLSYNSPLHF,TGTGCCAGCAGCTTAGATCCCAGGACAGGGGGTCTCTCCTATAATTCACCCCTCCACTTT
TRBV11-3,few,TRBD2,TRBJ2-1,CASSSLAGAYNEQFF,TGTGCCAGCAGCTCCTTAGCGGGGGCCTACAATGAGCAGTTCTTC
TRBV9,NA,NA,TRBJ2-7,CASSVDGYEQYF,TGTGCCAGCAGCGTCGACGGGTACGAGCAGTACTTC
TRBV2,medium-sized,NA,TRBJ1-5,CASSDEVVQRNQPQHF,TGTGCCAGCAGTGATGAAGTCGTACAGCGAAATCAGCCCCAGCATTTT
TRBV30,NA,NA,TRBJ1-2,CAWRAGVEGYTF,TGTGCCTGGAGGGCAGGGGTTGAAGGCTACACCTTC
TRBV19,few,TRBD1,TRBJ2-7,CASTRGQGPYEQYF,TGTGCCAGTACCCGCGGACAGGGTCCCTACGAGCAGTACTTC
TRBV25-1,NA,NA,TRBJ1-2,CASSRPGTSTCGYTF,TGTGCCAGCAGTCGGCCAGGGACGTCAACCTGTGGCTACACCTTC
TRBV5-6,NA,NA,TRBJ1-5,CASSLGHSSNQPQHF,TGTGCCAGCAGCTTGGGGCACAGCAGCAATCAGCCCCAGCATTTT
TRBV6-5,NA,TRBD1,TRBJ1-2,CASSYGQGAGGGYTF,TGTGCCAGCAGTTACGGGCAGGGGGCTGGAGGTGGCTACACCTTC
TRBV7-9,NA,NA,TRBJ1-4,CASRKKGPNEKLFF,TGTGCCAGCAGGAAGAAGGGGCCTAATGAAAAACTGTTTTTT
TRBV19,few,NA,TRBJ2-7,CASSIEGGYEQYF,TGTGCCAGTAGTATTGAAGGGGGCTACGAGCAGTACTTC
TRBV11-3,few,NA,TRBJ2-7,CASSLGRDPSYEQYF,TGTGCCAGCAGCTTAGGCCGGGACCCGTCCTACGAGCAGTACTTC
TRBV7-9,NA,TRBD1,TRBJ2-7,CASSSTGTGTYEQYF,TGTGCCAGCAGCTCCACCGGGACAGGTACCTACGAGCAGTACTTC
TRBV5-6,few,TRBD2,TRBJ2-2,CASSFGGGARELFF,TGTGCCAGCAGCTTCGGCGGGGGGGCCAGGGAGCTGTTTTTT
TRBV20-1,NA,NA,TRBJ1-5,CSARTGKQPQHF,TGCAGTGCTAGAACGGGTAAGCAGCCCCAGCATTTT
TRBV6-1,NA,NA,TRBJ1-2,CASSRGESGAAYTF,TGTGCCAGCAGTCGGGGCGAGTCCGGGGCGGCCTACACCTTC